This T cell receptor beta chain was documented in a study of T-cell memory formation after mild COVID-19. Study information: The TCR clusters were mostly specific to one donor.

One entry per CDR3 protein results from TCRdb running MiXCR on the 5' RACE reads. Among tens of thousands of distinct CDR3 sequences listed, 7% to 9.5% were seen once. In its sample, this clonotype was seen many times. The V end was cut by 5 bases, the J end by 6 bases, with 8 bases between. This CDR3 contains 11 residues. The germline V gene has CDR1 SGHRS and CDR2 YFSETQ. The chain combines TRBV5-1 with TRBJ1-1; TRBD1 might be the D (5 bases). Sequences were obtained from PBMCs or a T cell subset sorted from them (not recorded which). This TCR was recovered from a man younger than 30 who had mild COVID-19 (a few samples of this study predate the infection). Cell type and time point are not known. CDR3: CASSMGPEAFF. CDR3 nucleotide sequence: TGCGCCAGCAGTATGGGGCCTGAAGCTTTCTTT.